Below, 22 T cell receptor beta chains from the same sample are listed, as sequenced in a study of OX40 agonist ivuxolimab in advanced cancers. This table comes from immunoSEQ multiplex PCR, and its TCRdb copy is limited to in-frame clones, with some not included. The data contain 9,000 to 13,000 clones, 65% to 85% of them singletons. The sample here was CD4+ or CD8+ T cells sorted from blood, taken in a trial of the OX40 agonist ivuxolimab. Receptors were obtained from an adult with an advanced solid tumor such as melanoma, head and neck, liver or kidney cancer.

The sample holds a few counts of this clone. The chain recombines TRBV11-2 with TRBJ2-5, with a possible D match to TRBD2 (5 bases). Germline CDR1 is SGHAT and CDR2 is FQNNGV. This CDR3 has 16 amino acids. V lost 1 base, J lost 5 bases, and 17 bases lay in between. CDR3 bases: TGTGCCAGCAGCTTAGTAATTGAGCCGAGGAGGGAGACCCAGTACTTC. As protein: CASSLVIEPRRETQYF.

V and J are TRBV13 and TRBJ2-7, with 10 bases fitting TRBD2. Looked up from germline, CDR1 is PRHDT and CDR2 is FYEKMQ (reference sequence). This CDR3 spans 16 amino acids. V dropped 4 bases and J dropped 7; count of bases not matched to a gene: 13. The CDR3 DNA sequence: TGTGCCAGCAGCTCAGCACTAGCGGGACGTTACGTGGAGCAGTACTTC. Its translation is CASSSALAGRYVEQYF.

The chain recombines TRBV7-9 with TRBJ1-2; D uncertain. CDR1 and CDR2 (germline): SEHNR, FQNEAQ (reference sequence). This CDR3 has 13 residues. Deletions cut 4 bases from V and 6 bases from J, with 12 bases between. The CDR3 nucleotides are TGTGCCAGCAGCTCCCCCGAGAGCAATGGCTACACCTTC. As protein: CASSSPESNGYTF. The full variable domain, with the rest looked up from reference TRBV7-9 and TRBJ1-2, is DTGVSQNPRHKITKRGQNVTFRCDPISEHNRLYWYRQTLGQGPEFLTYFQNEAQLEKSRLLSDRFSAERPKGSFSTLEIQRTEQGDSAMYLCASSSPESNGYTFGSGTRLTVV.

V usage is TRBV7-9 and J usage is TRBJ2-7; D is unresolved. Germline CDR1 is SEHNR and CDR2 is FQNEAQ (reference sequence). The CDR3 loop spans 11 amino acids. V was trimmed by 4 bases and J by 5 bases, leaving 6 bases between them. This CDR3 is CASSSSHEQYF. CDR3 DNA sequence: TGTGCCAGCAGCTCAAGCCACGAGCAGTACTTC.

CDR3 DNA: TGTGCCAGCAGAGGGGCAAAGGTTACAAGATCCTACAATGAGCAGTTCTTC. It yields the protein CASRGAKVTRSYNEQFF. The chain is built from TRBV27 and TRBJ2-1; D perhaps matches TRBD1 (5 bases). Germline V CDR1 and CDR2: MNHEY, SMNVEV (reference sequence). The length of the CDR3 is 17 residues. Trimming shortened V by 6 bases and J by 1 base, and 19 bases separated the two germline ends.

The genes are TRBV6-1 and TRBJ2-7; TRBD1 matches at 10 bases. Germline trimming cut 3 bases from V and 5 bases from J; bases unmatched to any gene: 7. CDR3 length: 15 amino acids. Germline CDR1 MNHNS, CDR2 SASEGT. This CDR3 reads CASSDGQGGSDEQYF. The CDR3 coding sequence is TGTGCCAGCAGTGACGGACAGGGGGGAAGCGACGAGCAGTACTTC.

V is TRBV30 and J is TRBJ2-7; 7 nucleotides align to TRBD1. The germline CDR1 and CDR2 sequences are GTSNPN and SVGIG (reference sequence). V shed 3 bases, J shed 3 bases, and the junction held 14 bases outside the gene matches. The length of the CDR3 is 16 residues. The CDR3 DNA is TGTGCCTGGAGCCAACCCGGGACAGCGCTATTCTACGAGCAGTACTTC. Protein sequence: CAWSQPGTALFYEQYF. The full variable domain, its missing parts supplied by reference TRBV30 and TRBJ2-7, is SQTIHQWPATLVQPVGSPLSLECTVEGTSNPNLYWYRQAAGRGLQLLFYSVGIGQISSEVPQNLSASRPQDRQFILSSKKLLLSDSGFYLCAWSQPGTALFYEQYFGPGTRLTVT.

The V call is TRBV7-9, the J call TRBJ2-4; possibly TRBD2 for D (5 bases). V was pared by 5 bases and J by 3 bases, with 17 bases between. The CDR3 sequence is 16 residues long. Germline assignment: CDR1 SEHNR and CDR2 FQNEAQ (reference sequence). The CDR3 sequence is CASSEPERDSKNIQYF. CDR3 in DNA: TGTGCCAGCAGCGAGCCAGAGAGGGATAGCAAAAACATTCAGTACTTC.

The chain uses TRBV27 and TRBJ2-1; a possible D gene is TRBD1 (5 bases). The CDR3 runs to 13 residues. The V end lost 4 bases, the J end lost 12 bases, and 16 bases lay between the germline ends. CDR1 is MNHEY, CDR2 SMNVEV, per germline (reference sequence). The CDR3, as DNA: TGTGCCAGCAGTTATCCCAGGGCTGGCCGGCAGTTCTTC. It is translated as CASSYPRAGRQFF.

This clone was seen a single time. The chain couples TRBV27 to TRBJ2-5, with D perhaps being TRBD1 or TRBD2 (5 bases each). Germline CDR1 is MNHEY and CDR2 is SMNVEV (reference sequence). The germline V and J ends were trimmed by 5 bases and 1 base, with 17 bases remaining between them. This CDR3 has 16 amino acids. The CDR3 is CASSTWTDSFQETQYF. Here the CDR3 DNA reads TGTGCCAGCAGTACGTGGACTGACAGCTTCCAAGAGACCCAGTACTTC.

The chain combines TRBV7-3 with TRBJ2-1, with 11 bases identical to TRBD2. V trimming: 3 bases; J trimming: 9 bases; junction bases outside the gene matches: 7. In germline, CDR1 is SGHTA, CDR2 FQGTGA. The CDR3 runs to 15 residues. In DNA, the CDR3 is TGTGCCAGCAGCTTCCTAGCGGGAGGTGGGGTTGAGCAGTTCTTC. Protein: CASSFLAGGGVEQFF.

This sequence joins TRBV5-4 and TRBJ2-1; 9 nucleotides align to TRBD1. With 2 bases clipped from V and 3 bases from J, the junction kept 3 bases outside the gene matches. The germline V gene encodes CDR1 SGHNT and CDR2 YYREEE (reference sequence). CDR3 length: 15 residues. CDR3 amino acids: CASSFGTGSYNEQFF. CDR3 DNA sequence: TGTGCCAGCAGCTTTGGGACAGGGAGCTACAATGAGCAGTTCTTC.

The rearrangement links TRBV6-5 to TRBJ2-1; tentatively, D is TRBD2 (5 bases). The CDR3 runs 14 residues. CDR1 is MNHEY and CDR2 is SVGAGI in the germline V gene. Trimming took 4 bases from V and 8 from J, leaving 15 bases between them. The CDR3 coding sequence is TGTGCCAGCAGTTCCGCGGCGGGTGAAGATGAGCAGTTCTTC. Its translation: CASSSAAGEDEQFF.

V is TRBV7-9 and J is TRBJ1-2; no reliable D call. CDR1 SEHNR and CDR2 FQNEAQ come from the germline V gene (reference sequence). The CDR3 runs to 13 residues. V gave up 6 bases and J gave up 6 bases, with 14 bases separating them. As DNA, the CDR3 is TGTGCCAGCAGGTCAACTTCGAGCGATGGCTACACCTTC. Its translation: CASRSTSSDGYTF.

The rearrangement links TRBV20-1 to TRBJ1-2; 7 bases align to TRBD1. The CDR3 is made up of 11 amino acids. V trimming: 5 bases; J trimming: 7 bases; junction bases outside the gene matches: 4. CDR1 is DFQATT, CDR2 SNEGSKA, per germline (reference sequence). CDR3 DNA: TGCAGTGCTTTAACAGGGGCTGGCTACACCTTC. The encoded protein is CSALTGAGYTF.

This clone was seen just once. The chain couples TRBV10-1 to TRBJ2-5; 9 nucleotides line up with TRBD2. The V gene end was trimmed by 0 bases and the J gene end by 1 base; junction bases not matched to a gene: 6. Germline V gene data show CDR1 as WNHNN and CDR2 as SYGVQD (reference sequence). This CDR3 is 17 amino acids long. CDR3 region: CASSESRLADTQETQYF. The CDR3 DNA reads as TGCGCCAGCAGTGAGTCGAGACTAGCGGACACCCAAGAGACCCAGTACTTC.

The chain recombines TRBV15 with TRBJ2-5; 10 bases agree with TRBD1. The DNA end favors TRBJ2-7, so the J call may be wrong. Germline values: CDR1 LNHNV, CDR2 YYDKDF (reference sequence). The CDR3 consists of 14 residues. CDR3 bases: TGTGCCACCAGCAGGGACAGGGGGGGCGACGAGCAGTACTTC. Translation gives CATSRDRGGDEQYF.

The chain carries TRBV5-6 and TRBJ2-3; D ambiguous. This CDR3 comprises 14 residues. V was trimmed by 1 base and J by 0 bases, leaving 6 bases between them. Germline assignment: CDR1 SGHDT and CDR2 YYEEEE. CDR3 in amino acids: CASSLTASTDTQYF. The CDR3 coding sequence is TGTGCCAGCAGCTTGACAGCTAGCACAGATACGCAGTATTTT.

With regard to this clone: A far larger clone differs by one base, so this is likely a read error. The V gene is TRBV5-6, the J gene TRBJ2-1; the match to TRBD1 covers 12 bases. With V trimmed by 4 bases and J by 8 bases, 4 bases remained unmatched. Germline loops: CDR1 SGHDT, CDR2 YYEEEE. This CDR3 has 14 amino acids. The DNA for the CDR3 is TGTGCCAGCAGCACCGGGACAGGGGGCTATGAGCAGTTCTTC. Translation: CASSTGTGGYEQFF.

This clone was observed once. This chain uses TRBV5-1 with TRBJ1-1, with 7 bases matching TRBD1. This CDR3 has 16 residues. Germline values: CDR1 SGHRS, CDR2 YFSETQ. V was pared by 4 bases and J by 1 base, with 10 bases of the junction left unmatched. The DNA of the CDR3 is TGCGCCAGCAGCACGCGAGCCGGGACAGCGAACACTGAAGCTTTCTTT. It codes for CASSTRAGTANTEAFF.

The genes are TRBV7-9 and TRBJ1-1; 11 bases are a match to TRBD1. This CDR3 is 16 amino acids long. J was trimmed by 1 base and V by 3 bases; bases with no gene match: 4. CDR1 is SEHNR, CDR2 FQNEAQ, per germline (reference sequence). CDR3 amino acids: CASSFRDRGGNTEAFF. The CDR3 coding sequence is TGTGCCAGCAGCTTCCGGGACAGGGGGGGGAACACTGAAGCTTTCTTT.

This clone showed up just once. The CDR3 DNA sequence: TGTGCCAGTAGTATAACTGATACGCAGTATTTT. It translates to CASSITDTQYF. The chain joins TRBV19 to TRBJ2-3; unclear D gene. The CDR3 totals 11 residues. Trimming took off 2 bases at V and 6 bases at J, with 3 bases between the two ends. CDR1 LNHDA and CDR2 SQIVND come from the germline V gene (reference sequence).